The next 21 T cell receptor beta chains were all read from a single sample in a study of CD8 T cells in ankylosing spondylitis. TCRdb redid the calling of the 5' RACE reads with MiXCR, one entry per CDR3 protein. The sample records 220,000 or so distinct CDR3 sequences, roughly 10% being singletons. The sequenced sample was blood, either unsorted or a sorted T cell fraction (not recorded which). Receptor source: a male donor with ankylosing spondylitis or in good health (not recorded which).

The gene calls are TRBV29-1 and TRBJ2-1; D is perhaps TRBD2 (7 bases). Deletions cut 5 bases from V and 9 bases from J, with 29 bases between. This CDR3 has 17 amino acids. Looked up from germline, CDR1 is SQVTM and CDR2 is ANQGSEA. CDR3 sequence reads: CSVHNTMAGAYYPEQFF. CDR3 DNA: TGCAGCGTTCACAATACGATGGCGGGGGCGTACTACCCTGAGCAGTTCTTC.

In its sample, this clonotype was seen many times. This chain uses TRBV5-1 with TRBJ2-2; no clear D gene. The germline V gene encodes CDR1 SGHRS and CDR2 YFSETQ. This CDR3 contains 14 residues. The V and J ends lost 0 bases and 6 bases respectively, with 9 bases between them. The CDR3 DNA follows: TGCGCCAGCAGCTTGGAGCCCGGCCCCGGGGAGCTGTTTTTT. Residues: CASSLEPGPGELFF.

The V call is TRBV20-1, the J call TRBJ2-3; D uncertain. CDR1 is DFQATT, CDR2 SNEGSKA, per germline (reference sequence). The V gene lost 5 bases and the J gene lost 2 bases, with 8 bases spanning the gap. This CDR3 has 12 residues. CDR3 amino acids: CSAPSHTDTQYF. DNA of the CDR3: TGCAGTGCTCCAAGCCACACAGATACGCAGTATTTT.

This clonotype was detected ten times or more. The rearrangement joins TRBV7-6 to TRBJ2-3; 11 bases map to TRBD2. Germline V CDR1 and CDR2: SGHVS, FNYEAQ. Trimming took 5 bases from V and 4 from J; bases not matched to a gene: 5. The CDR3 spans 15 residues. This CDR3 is CASSDLAGGPDTQYF. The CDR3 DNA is TGTGCCAGCAGCGACTTAGCGGGGGGGCCAGATACGCAGTATTTT.

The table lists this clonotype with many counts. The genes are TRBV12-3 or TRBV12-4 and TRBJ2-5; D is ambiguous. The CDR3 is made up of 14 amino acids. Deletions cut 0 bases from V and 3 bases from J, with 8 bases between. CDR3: CASSLAMTKETQYF. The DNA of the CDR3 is TGTGCCAGCAGTTTAGCGATGACAAAAGAGACCCAGTACTTC.

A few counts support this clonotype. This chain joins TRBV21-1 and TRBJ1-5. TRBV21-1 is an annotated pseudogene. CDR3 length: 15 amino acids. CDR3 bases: TGTGCCAGCAGCATGGCGGCGGGGGGGAATCAGCCCCAGCATTTT. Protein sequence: CASSMAAGGNQPQHF.

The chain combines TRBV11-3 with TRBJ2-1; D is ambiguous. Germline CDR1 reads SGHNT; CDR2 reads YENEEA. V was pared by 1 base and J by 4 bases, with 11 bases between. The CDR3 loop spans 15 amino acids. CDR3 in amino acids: CASSLGPYGYNEQFF. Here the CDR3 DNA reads TGTGCCAGCAGCTTAGGGCCGTATGGGTACAATGAGCAGTTCTTC.

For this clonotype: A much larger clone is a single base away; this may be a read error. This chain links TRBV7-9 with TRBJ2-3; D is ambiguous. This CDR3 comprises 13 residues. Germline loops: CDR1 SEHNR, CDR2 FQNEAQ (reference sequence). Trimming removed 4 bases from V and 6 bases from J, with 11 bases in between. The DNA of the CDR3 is TGTGCCAGCAGCTCCCTCTTGGTGGATACGCAGTATTTT. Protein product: CASSSLLVDTQYF. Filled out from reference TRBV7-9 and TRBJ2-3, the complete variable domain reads DTGVSQNPRHKITKRGQNVTFRCDPISEHNRLYWYRQTLGQGPEFLTYFQNEAQLEKSRLLSDRFSAERPKGSFSTLEIQRTEQGDSAMYLCASSSLLVDTQYFGPGTRLTVL.

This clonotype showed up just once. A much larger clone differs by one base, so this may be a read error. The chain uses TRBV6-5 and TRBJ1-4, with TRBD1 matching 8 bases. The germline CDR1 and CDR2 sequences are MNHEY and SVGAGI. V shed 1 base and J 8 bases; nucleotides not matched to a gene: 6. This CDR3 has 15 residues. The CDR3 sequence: CASSYWPGGFEKLFF. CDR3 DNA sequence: TGTGCCAGCAGTTACTGGCCAGGGGGCTTCGAAAAACTGTTTTTT.

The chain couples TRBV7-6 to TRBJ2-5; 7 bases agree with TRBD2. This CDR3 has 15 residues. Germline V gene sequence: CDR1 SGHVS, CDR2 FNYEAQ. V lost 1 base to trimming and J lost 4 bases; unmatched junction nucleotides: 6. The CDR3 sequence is CASSLDRTRRETQYF. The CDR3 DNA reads TGTGCCAGCAGCTTAGACCGGACTAGGAGAGAGACCCAGTACTTC.

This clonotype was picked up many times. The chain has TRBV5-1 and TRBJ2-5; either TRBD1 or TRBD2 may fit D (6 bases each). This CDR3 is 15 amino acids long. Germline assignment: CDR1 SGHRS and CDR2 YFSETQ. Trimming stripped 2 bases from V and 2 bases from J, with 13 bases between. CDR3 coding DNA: TGCGCCAGCAGCTTCGGTACAGGGACTCAAGAGACCCAGTACTTC. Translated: CASSFGTGTQETQYF.

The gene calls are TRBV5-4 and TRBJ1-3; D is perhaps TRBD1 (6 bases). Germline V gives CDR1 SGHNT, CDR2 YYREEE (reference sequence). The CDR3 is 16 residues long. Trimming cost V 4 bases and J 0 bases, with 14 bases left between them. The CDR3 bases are TGTGCCAGCAGCGGGGGCGGGTTGAGCTCTGGAAACACCATATATTTT. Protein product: CASSGGGLSSGNTIYF. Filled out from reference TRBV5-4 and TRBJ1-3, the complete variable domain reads ETGVTQSPTHLIKTRGQQVTLRCSSQSGHNTVSWYQQALGQGPQFIFQYYREEENGRGNFPPRFSGLQFPNYSSELNVNALELDDSALYLCASSGGGLSSGNTIYFGEGSWLTVV.

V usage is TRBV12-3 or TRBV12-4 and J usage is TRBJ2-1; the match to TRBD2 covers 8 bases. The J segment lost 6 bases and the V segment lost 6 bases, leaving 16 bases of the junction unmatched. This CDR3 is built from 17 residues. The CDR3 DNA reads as TGTGCCAGCAGATTAAATATAGGGCTAGCGGGTACCAATGAGCAGTTCTTC. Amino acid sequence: CASRLNIGLAGTNEQFF.

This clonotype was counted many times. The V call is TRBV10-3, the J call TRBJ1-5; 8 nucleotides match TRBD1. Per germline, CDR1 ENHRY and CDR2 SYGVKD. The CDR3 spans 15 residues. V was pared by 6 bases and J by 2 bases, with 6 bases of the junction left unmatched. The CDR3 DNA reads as TGTGCCATCAGCTCGGACAGGGCTGGCAATCAGCCCCAGCATTTT. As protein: CAISSDRAGNQPQHF.

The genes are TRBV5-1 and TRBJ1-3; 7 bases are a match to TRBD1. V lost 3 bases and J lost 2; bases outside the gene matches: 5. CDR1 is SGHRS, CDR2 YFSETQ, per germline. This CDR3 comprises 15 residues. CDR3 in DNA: TGCGCCAGCAGCTACGACAGGGCCACTGGAAACACCATATATTTT. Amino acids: CASSYDRATGNTIYF. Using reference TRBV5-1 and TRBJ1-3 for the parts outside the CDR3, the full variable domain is KAGVTQTPRYLIKTRGQQVTLSCSPISGHRSVSWYQQTPGQGLQFLFEYFSETQRNKGNFPGRFSGRQFSNSRSEMNVSTLELGDSALYLCASSYDRATGNTIYFGEGSWLTVV.

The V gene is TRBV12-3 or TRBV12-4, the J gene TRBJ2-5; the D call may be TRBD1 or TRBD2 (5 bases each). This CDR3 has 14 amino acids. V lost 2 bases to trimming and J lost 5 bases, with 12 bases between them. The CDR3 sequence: CASSLLRDGETQYF. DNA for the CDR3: TGTGCCAGCAGTTTATTACGGGACGGGGAGACCCAGTACTTC.

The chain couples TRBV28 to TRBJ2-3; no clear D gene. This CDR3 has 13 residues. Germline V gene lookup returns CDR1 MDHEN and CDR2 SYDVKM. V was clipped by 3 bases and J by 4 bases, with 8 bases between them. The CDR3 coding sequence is TGTGCCAGCAGTTTTTCCACCCCAGATACGCAGTATTTT. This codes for CASSFSTPDTQYF.

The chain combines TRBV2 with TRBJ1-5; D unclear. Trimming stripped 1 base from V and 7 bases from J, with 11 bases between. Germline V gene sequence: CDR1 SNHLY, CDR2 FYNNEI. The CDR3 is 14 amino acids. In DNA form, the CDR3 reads TGTGCCAGCAGTGAAGGGAATGTAATCCAGCCCCAGCATTTT. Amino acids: CASSEGNVIQPQHF.

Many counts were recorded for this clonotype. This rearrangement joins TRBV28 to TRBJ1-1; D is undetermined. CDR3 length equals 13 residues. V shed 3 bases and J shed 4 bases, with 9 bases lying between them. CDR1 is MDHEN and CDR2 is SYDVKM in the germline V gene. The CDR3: CASSFPGSTEAFF. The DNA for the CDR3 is TGTGCCAGCAGTTTTCCAGGATCCACTGAAGCTTTCTTT.

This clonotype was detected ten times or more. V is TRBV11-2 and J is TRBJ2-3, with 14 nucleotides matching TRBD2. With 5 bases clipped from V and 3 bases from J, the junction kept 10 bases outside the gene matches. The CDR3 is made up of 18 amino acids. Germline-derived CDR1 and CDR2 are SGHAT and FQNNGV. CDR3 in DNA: TGTGCCAGCAGCAACACCAGACTAGCGGGGGGGGTGACAGATACGCAGTATTTT. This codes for CASSNTRLAGGVTDTQYF.

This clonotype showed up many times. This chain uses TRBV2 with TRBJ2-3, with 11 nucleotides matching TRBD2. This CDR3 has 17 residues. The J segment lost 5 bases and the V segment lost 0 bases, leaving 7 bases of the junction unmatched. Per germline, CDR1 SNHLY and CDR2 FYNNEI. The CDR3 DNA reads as TGTGCCAGCAGTGAAGCCTTACCTAGCGGGGGGAGAGATACGCAGTATTTT. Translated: CASSEALPSGGRDTQYF.